Presented here are 30 T cell receptor beta chains from one specimen sequenced in a study of T cells in women clearing cervical HPV infection. Clones were sequenced by immunoSEQ multiplex PCR, and TCRdb holds only the in-frame ones, with some missing. The table gives some 39,000 clones; the top ten clones make up around 3.5% of it. The sample taken for sequencing was blood buffy coat. The receptors were gathered from a woman between 18 and 75 years old with a cervical HPV16 infection that either progressed to CIN3+ or cleared (not recorded which).

The CDR3 is CASSQDSQGRGYTF. The CDR3 DNA, read in part, is TGTGCCAGCAGCCAAGATTCACAGGGCCGAGGC. V and J are TRBV4-2 and TRBJ1-2; D is possibly TRBD1 (6 bases). The read ends 3 residues early relative to the CDR3; the germline J gene fills the gap. This CDR3 spans 14 amino acids. The V gene's germline CDR1 is LGHNA and CDR2 YNFKEQ.

In regard to this clone: The CDR3 end lies 3 residues beyond the end of the read and is filled in from the germline J gene. The chain has TRBV30 and TRBJ2-7, with D possibly TRBD2 on 5 matching bases. Germline-derived CDR1 and CDR2 are GTSNPN and SVGIG (reference sequence). The CDR3 extends over 13 amino acids. V was clipped by 4 bases and J by 6 bases, with 16 bases between them. This chain's CDR3 is CAWTNGVNGEQYF. CDR3 bases read: TGTGCCTGGACGAACGGGGTGAATGGCGAG.

Note on this clone: The read stops 3 residues short of the end of the CDR3; the missing end is completed from the germline J gene. V and J are TRBV7-9 and TRBJ2-7; 9 bases are shared with TRBD1. The CDR3 runs to 15 residues. Trimming cost V 5 bases and J 5 bases; bases outside gene matches: 10. Germline lookup yields CDR1 SEHNR and CDR2 FQNEAQ (reference sequence). Incomplete CDR3 DNA: TGTGCCAGCAGCATAACAGGGGGCCCTCCTGACGAG. Protein: CASSITGGPPDE. The whole CDR3 sequence reads CASSITGGPPDEQYF.

As regards this clone: The CDR3 goes on 3 residues after the read ends, and that part is filled in from the germline J gene. The chain has TRBV6-1 and TRBJ1-5; possibly TRBD1 for D (6 bases). The CDR3 length is 14 residues. Germline lookup yields CDR1 MNHNS and CDR2 SASEGT. V was shortened by 4 bases and J by 0 bases, with 7 bases between the two germline ends. CDR3 sequence: CASSGQVSNQPQHF. The CDR3 bases that were read are TGTGCCAGCAGTGGACAGGTTAGCAATCAGCCC.

About this clone itself: The CDR3 end falls 3 residues outside the read, so it is completed with the germline J gene. This chain uses TRBV28 with TRBJ1-2; perhaps TRBD1 as D (6 bases). The CDR3 is 13 amino acids. Germline CDR1 reads MDHEN; CDR2 reads SYDVKM. The CDR3 loop reads CATGLGHVGGYTF. The CDR3 bases that were read are TGTGCCACCGGCCTGGGACATGTGGGCGGC.

As concerns this clone: The missing CDR3 end, 3 residues past where the read stops, is filled in from the germline J gene. This rearrangement joins TRBV19 to TRBJ2-5, with 9 bases aligning to TRBD2. The CDR3 has 15 residues. In germline, CDR1 is LNHDA, CDR2 SQIVND (reference sequence). The J segment lost 2 bases and the V segment lost 9 bases, leaving 10 bases of the junction unmatched. The part of the CDR3 DNA that was read is TGTGCCAGCTCAGGACGGCTAGCGGGGCAAGAGACC. It codes for CASSGRLAGQET. In full, the CDR3 reads CASSGRLAGQETQYF.

For this clone: The missing CDR3 end, 3 residues past where the read stops, is filled in from the germline J gene. The V and J genes are TRBV5-1 and TRBJ2-3; D ambiguous. V was clipped by 4 bases and J by 0 bases, with 6 bases between them. CDR3 size: 13 residues. Germline CDR1 reads SGHRS; CDR2 reads YFSETQ. CDR3 DNA, as far as it was read: TGCGCCAGCAGCCAATTCAGCACAGATACG. Protein: CASSQFSTDT. The entire CDR3 protein is CASSQFSTDTQYF. Based on the CDR3 plus reference TRBV5-1 and TRBJ2-3, the full variable domain is KAGVTQTPRYLIKTRGQQVTLSCSPISGHRSVSWYQQTPGQGLQFLFEYFSETQRNKGNFPGRFSGRQFSNSRSEMNVSTLELGDSALYLCASSQFSTDTQYFGPGTRLTVL.

Remarks on this clone: The read gets to within 3 residues of the CDR3 end, and the germline J gene fills in the rest. This chain connects TRBV20-1 to TRBJ1-1; 10 bases align to TRBD1. CDR1 and CDR2 from the germline V gene are DFQATT and SNEGSKA (reference sequence). The CDR3 covers 13 residues. V gave up 5 bases and J gave up 3 bases; unmatched junction bases: 3. The CDR3 reads CSALGTGDTEAFF. CDR3 DNA, as far as it was read: TGCAGTGCTCTAGGGACAGGGGACACTGAA.

Comments on this clone: The read stops 3 residues short of the end of the CDR3; the missing end is completed from the germline J gene. The sample has other DNA sequences that encode this CDR3 too. V gene TRBV29-1 combines with J gene TRBJ2-7; 10 nucleotides align to TRBD1. V gave up 5 bases and J gave up 2 bases; unmatched junction bases: 3. CDR1 and CDR2 (germline): SQVTM, ANQGSEA. The CDR3 has 13 residues. The sequenced part of the CDR3 DNA is TGCAGCGTTCTAGGACAGGGGGCCTACGAG. Encoded protein: CSVLGQGAYE. The entire CDR3 protein is CSVLGQGAYEQYF.

A remark on this clone: The CDR3 extends 3 residues past the end of the read, so its final part is completed from the germline J gene. The gene calls are TRBV7-2 and TRBJ2-7; 12 nucleotides align to TRBD2. Unmatched junction bases numbered 2, after V lost 4 bases and J lost 4 bases. The CDR3 sequence is 14 residues long. Germline lookup yields CDR1 SGHTA and CDR2 FQGNSA. The covered CDR3 bases are TGTGCCAGCAGCTCCGGACTAGCGGGATACGAG. Protein sequence: CASSSGLAGYE. The whole CDR3 protein reads CASSSGLAGYEQYF.

A word on this clone: The junction departs from the called germline gene at one end, perhaps through a read error. The read ends 3 residues shy of where the CDR3 ends; the end is completed using the germline J gene. The chain carries TRBV4-2 and TRBJ2-5; D is perhaps TRBD2 (5 bases). The CDR3 runs to 14 residues. Germline V gene lookup returns CDR1 LGHNA and CDR2 YNFKEQ. CDR3 amino acids: CASSQGRGTETQYF. The CDR3 bases that were read are TGCGCCAGCAGCCAAGGTCGGGGTACGGAGACC.

Remarks on this clone: The read ends 3 residues shy of where the CDR3 ends; the end is completed using the germline J gene. The gene calls are TRBV12-3 or TRBV12-4 and TRBJ1-1; D call uncertain. V lost 6 bases, J lost 7 bases, and 15 bases lay in between. This CDR3 contains 13 residues. The CDR3 DNA, read in part, is TGTGCCAGCAGGCCAAGAGAGGGCCGTGAA. This codes for CASRPREGRE. The CDR3 reads in full as CASRPREGREAFF.

Of note for this clone: The read stops 3 residues short of the end of the CDR3; the missing end is completed from the germline J gene. The rearrangement links TRBV6-1 to TRBJ1-5; D is uncertain. This CDR3 is 13 amino acids long. CDR1 and CDR2 from the germline V gene are MNHNS and SASEGT. The V end lost 4 bases, the J end lost 3 bases, and 7 bases lay between the germline ends. The CDR3 bases that were read are TGTGCCAGCAGTGCGCAGGACAATCAGCCC. Translated, it gives CASSAQDNQP. The entire CDR3 protein reads CASSAQDNQPQHF.

Concerning this clone itself: Sequencing ends 3 residues short of the CDR3 end; the germline J gene provides the rest. V is TRBV7-2 and J is TRBJ2-5; a possible D gene is TRBD2 (5 bases). V shed 3 bases and J shed 3 bases, with 8 bases lying between them. The germline V gene encodes CDR1 SGHTA and CDR2 FQGNSA. The CDR3 loop spans 13 amino acids. CDR3 residues: CASSFSGKETQYF. The CDR3 bases that were read are TGTGCCAGCAGCTTTTCGGGGAAAGAGACC.

As regards this clone: The CDR3 end falls 3 residues outside the read, so it is completed with the germline J gene. V usage is TRBV2 and J usage is TRBJ1-2; D call uncertain. The CDR3 extends over 15 amino acids. Germline-derived CDR1 and CDR2 are SNHLY and FYNNEI. The V and J ends lost 2 bases and 4 bases respectively, with 14 bases between them. CDR3 DNA, as far as it was read: TGTGCCAGCAGTGAAAGCGGGCGCAGCCTCTATGGC. This codes for CASSESGRSLYG. The whole CDR3 sequence reads CASSESGRSLYGYTF. Drawing the rest from reference TRBV2 and TRBJ1-2, the complete variable domain is EPEVTQTPSHQVTQMGQEVILRCVPISNHLYFYWYRQILGQKVEFLVSFYNNEISEKSEIFDDQFSVERPDGSNFTLKIRSTKLEDSAMYFCASSESGRSLYGYTFGSGTRLTVV.

As regards this clone: The read ends 3 residues early relative to the CDR3; the germline J gene fills the gap. The chain carries TRBV7-3 and TRBJ2-3; 9 bases are shared with TRBD2. J gave up 4 bases and V 3 bases, and 5 bases lay outside the gene matches. The germline V gene has CDR1 SGHTA and CDR2 FQGTGA. The CDR3 totals 15 residues. The CDR3 bases that were read are TGTGCCAGCAGCTTTAGAGCGGGAGGCCCAGATACG. Translation: CASSFRAGGPDT. The full-length CDR3 reads as CASSFRAGGPDTQYF.

Of note for this clone: Read data end 3 residues before the CDR3 end; the end is taken from the germline J gene. The chain links TRBV2 to TRBJ1-1; the match to TRBD1 covers 7 bases. This CDR3 is 14 amino acids long. Trimming took 6 bases from V and 1 from J; bases not matched to a gene: 5. Germline lookup yields CDR1 SNHLY and CDR2 FYNNEI. CDR3 sequence reads: CASRSGGRNTEAFF. The sequenced part of the CDR3 DNA is TGTGCCAGCAGATCAGGGGGTAGGAACACTGAA.

With regard to this clone: The CDR3 end lies 3 residues beyond the end of the read and is filled in from the germline J gene. V and J are TRBV20-1 and TRBJ2-7; 8 bases fit TRBD1. The CDR3 covers 13 residues. The trim removed 6 bases at V and 1 base at J, leaving 5 bases unmatched. Germline-derived CDR1 and CDR2 are DFQATT and SNEGSKA (reference sequence). CDR3 loop: CSAWDRSSYEQYF. Incomplete CDR3 DNA: TGCAGTGCCTGGGACAGGTCTTCCTACGAG.

Remarks on this clone: The read halts 3 residues ahead of the CDR3 end, with the missing end drawn from the germline J gene. This sequence joins TRBV6-1 and TRBJ2-5, with D hard to call. V lost 6 bases and J lost 5, with 19 bases in between. CDR1 and CDR2 from the germline V gene are MNHNS and SASEGT. This CDR3 comprises 15 residues. The CDR3 sequence: CASSEFDGFGETQYF. Incomplete CDR3 DNA: TGTGCCAGCAGCGAATTCGACGGCTTCGGGGAGACC.

Worth noting for this clone: The sequence runs out 3 residues before the end of the CDR3; the remainder is reconstructed from the germline J gene. The V call is TRBV9, the J call TRBJ1-6, with 7 bases identical to TRBD1. CDR1 and CDR2 (germline): SGDLS, YYNGEE. Losses at the gene ends were 8 bases for V and 5 bases for J; bases not matched to a gene: 7. The CDR3 totals 14 residues. The DNA read from the CDR3 is TGTGCCAGTAACCGGGACAGTAATAATTCACCC. It translates to CASNRDSNNSP. The CDR3 in its entirety is CASNRDSNNSPLHF. The full variable domain, rest sourced from reference TRBV9 and TRBJ1-6, is DSGVTQTPKHLITATGQRVTLRCSPRSGDLSVYWYQQSLDQGLQFLIQYYNGEERAKGNILERFSAQQFPDLHSELNLSSLELGDSALYFCASNRDSNNSPLHFGNGTRLTVT.

To note about this clone: Read sequence stops 3 residues before the CDR3 end, and the germline J gene provides the missing end. V gene TRBV10-2 combines with J gene TRBJ2-2; TRBD1 might be the D (6 bases). Germline CDR1 is WSHSY and CDR2 is SAAADI. V lost 1 base, J lost 6 bases, and 15 bases lay in between. CDR3 size: 16 residues. CDR3 DNA, as far as it was read: TGCGCCAGCAGTGAGTTCGCGGCAGGGGCTCCCGGGGAG. Its protein is CASSEFAAGAPGE. The CDR3 reads in full as CASSEFAAGAPGELFF.

Turning to this clone: The read ends 3 residues before the CDR3 terminus; that terminus is restored from the germline J gene. The chain recombines TRBV20-1 with TRBJ2-3, with 7 bases fitting TRBD2. J gave up 5 bases and V 5 bases, and 7 bases lay outside the gene matches. This CDR3 is built from 13 residues. Germline values: CDR1 DFQATT, CDR2 SNEGSKA (reference sequence). CDR3 protein: CSAFTAGVDTQYF. CDR3 DNA (partial): TGCAGTGCTTTTACTGCGGGGGTAGATACG.

With respect to this clone: The read ends 3 residues early relative to the CDR3; the germline J gene fills the gap. V usage is TRBV18 and J usage is TRBJ1-1; possible D gene TRBD1, 5 bases. CDR1 is KGHSH, CDR2 LQKENI, per germline. CDR3 length equals 12 residues. V gave up 6 bases and J gave up 5 bases, with 10 bases separating them. The sequenced part of the CDR3 DNA is TGTGCCAGCTCGTGGGGGGAAACTGAA. This sequence encodes CASSWGETE. The entire CDR3 protein is CASSWGETEAFF.

Concerning this clone: The CDR3 is cut off 3 residues early in the read; its end comes from the germline J gene. V usage is TRBV20-1 and J usage is TRBJ1-4, with 10 bases identical to TRBD1. Trimming removed 5 bases from V and 8 bases from J; junction bases left unmatched: 5. Germline lookup yields CDR1 DFQATT and CDR2 SNEGSKA (reference sequence). This CDR3 region has 13 residues. The CDR3 DNA, read in part, is TGCAGTGCTCCGGGACAGGGGAGAGAAAAA. Translated: CSAPGQGREK. The complete CDR3 sequence is CSAPGQGREKLFF.

The CDR3 sequence is CASSRGAVASEQFF. The sequenced part of the CDR3 DNA is TGTGCCAGCAGCCGAGGGGCGGTCGCGAGTGAG. The V gene is TRBV7-3, the J gene TRBJ2-1; possibly TRBD1 or TRBD2 for D (5 bases each). The read ends 3 residues shy of where the CDR3 ends; the end is completed using the germline J gene. Germline V gene sequence: CDR1 SGHTA, CDR2 FQGTGA. The CDR3 runs 14 residues. The ends were cut back, 5 bases at V and 9 bases at J, with 17 bases in the middle.

As to this clone: The read ends 3 residues shy of where the CDR3 ends; the end is completed using the germline J gene. This sequence joins TRBV19 and TRBJ1-1, with 7 bases that match TRBD1. Germline V gene sequence: CDR1 LNHDA, CDR2 SQIVND (reference sequence). The CDR3 covers 15 residues. With V trimmed by 4 bases and J by 7 bases, 12 bases remained unmatched. Partial CDR3 DNA: TGTGCCAGTAGTAGCAGGGGGAGGAATCCTTTTGAA. It yields the protein CASSSRGRNPFE. The full CDR3 reads CASSSRGRNPFEAFF.

Note on this clone: The read finishes 3 residues shy of the CDR3 end, and the germline J gene is used to complete it. The V call is TRBV4-1, the J call TRBJ2-3; no clear D gene. The CDR3 is made up of 12 amino acids. Per the germline V gene, CDR1 is MGHRA and CDR2 is YSYEKL. V was shortened by 4 bases and J by 6 bases, with 8 bases between the two germline ends. Partial CDR3 DNA: TGCGCCAGCAGCCTCCCCGCGGATACG. It is translated as CASSLPADT. The full CDR3 is CASSLPADTQYF.

For this clone: Read data end 3 residues before the CDR3 end; the end is taken from the germline J gene. The J gene is TRBJ1-1, the V gene TRBV20-1; 9 bases match TRBD1. Trimming at V came to 0 bases and at J to 4 bases, leaving 9 bases not matched to a gene. Germline V gene data show CDR1 as DFQATT and CDR2 as SNEGSKA (reference sequence). This CDR3 contains 16 residues. The CDR3 loop reads CSARDGDRDLSTEAFF. CDR3 DNA (partial): TGCAGTGCTAGAGATGGGGACAGGGATTTAAGCACTGAA.

Comment on this clone: The sequenced fragment ends 3 residues before the CDR3 boundary, so the rest is inferred from the germline J gene. The rearrangement links TRBV7-6 to TRBJ2-3; 7 bases map to TRBD2. The V and J ends lost 5 bases and 2 bases, in that order; junction bases with no gene match: 10. CDR1 is SGHVS and CDR2 is FNYEAQ in the germline V gene. There are 16 residues in the CDR3. This chain's CDR3 is CASSLTAGLNTDTQYF. The DNA read from the CDR3 is TGTGCCAGCAGCCTAACAGCGGGGCTAAACACAGATACG.

Concerning this clone itself: The read finishes 3 residues shy of the CDR3 end, and the germline J gene is used to complete it. The chain couples TRBV6-2 or TRBV6-3 to TRBJ2-7; D is ambiguous. CDR1 is MNHEY and CDR2 is SVGEGT in the germline V gene. The CDR3 is made up of 11 amino acids. Trimming stripped 7 bases from V and 0 bases from J, with 4 bases between. Incomplete CDR3 DNA: TGTGCCAGCACTAACTCCTACGAG. Translation gives CASTNSYE. From start to end, the CDR3 is CASTNSYEQYF.